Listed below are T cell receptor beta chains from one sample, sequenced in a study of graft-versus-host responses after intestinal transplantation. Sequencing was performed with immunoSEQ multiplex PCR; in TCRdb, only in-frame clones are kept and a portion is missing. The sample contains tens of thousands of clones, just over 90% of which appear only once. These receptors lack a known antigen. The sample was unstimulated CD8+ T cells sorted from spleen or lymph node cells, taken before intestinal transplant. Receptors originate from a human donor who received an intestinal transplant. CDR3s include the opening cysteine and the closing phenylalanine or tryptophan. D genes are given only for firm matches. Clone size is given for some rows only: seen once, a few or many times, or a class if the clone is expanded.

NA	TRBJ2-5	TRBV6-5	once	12	CASSSGNETQYF	TGTGCCAGCAGCTCAGGGAATGAGACCCAGTACTTC
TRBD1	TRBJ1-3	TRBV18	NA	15	CASSPRDRAGNTIYF	TGTGCCAGCTCACCCCGGGACAGGGCAGGAAACACCATATATTTT
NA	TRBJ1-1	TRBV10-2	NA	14	CASSGHLMNTEAFF	TGCGCCAGCAGTGGGCACCTCATGAACACTGAAGCTTTCTTT
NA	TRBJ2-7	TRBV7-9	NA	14	CASSYDSRGYEQYF	TGTGCCAGCAGCTACGACAGCCGGGGGTACGAGCAGTACTTC
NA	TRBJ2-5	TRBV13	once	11	CASSLIETQYF	TGTGCCAGCAGCTTAATAGAGACCCAGTACTTC
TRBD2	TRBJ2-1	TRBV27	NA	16	CASSWVFLADHNEQFF	TGTGCCAGCAGTTGGGTATTCCTAGCGGATCACAATGAGCAGTTCTTC
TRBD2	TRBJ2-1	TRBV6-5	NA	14	CASTWGSGGHEQFF	TGTGCCAGCACGTGGGGAAGCGGGGGGCATGAGCAGTTCTTC
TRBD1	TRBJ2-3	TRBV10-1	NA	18	CASSESDLGTVDTDTQYF	TGCGCCAGCAGTGAGTCGGATTTAGGGACAGTCGACACAGATACGCAGTATTTT
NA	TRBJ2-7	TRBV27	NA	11	CASRFGYEQYF	TGTGCCAGCAGGTTCGGATACGAGCAGTACTTC
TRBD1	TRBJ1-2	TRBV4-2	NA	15	CASSTEQGANYGYTF	TGTGCCAGCAGCACCGAACAGGGGGCGAACTATGGCTACACCTTC
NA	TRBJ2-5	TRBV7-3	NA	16	CASSPTQGGPQETQYF	TGTGCCAGCAGCCCCACCCAGGGGGGGCCGCAAGAGACCCAGTACTTC
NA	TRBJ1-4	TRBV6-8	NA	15	CAGPVSRRQKRKLFF	TGTGCCGGCCCCGTCAGTAGGCGCCAGAAACGAAAACTGTTTTTT
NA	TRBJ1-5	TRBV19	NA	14	CASRQGDSNQPQHF	TGTGCCAGTAGACAGGGAGATAGCAATCAGCCCCAGCATTTT
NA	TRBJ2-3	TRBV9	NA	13	CASRRSSTDTQYF	TGTGCCAGCAGGCGGAGCAGCACAGATACGCAGTATTTT
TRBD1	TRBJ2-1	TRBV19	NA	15	CASSPWDRGGNEQFF	TGTGCCAGTAGTCCCTGGGACAGGGGCGGAAATGAGCAGTTCTTC
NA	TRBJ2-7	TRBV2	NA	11	CATLGGYEQYF	TGTGCCACCCTGGGTGGGTACGAGCAGTACTTC
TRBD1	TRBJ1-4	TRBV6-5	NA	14	CASSYGDRGEKLFF	TGTGCCAGCAGTTACGGGGACAGGGGTGAAAAACTGTTTTTT
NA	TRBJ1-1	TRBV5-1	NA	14	CASSLEVEGTEAFF	TGCGCCAGCAGCTTGGAGGTAGAGGGTACTGAAGCTTTCTTT
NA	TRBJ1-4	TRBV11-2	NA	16	CASSPKTGGAGEKLFF	TGTGCCAGCAGCCCGAAGACAGGTGGGGCGGGGGAAAAACTGTTTTTT
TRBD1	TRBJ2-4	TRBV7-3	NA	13	CASSPTGENIQYF	TGTGCCAGCAGCCCAACAGGGGAAAACATTCAGTACTTC
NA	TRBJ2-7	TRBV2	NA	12	CASSEGRDEQYF	TGTGCCAGCAGTGAAGGACGGGACGAGCAGTACTTC
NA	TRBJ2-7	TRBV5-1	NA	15	CASSLYSASDYEQYF	TGCGCCAGCAGCTTGTATAGCGCAAGTGACTACGAGCAGTACTTC
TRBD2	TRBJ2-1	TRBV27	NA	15	CASTPAVGGMVEQFF	TGTGCCAGCACCCCCGCAGTGGGGGGGATGGTGGAGCAGTTCTTC
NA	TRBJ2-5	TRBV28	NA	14	CASSPTGGQETQYF	TGTGCCAGCAGTCCGACGGGCGGCCAAGAGACCCAGTACTTC
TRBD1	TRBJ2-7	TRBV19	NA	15	CASSMRDRGLYEQYF	TGTGCCAGTAGTATGCGGGACAGGGGGCTCTACGAGCAGTACTTC
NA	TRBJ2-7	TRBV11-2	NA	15	CASSSYKWLEGEQYF	TGTGCCAGCAGCTCTTATAAGTGGCTAGAGGGCGAGCAGTACTTC
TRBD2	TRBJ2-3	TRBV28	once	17	CASSPPGAGDGTDTQYF	TGTGCCAGCAGTCCCCCGGGCGCGGGAGACGGCACAGATACGCAGTATTTT
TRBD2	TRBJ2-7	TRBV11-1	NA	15	CASSFGLAGAYEQYF	TGTGCCAGCAGCTTTGGACTAGCGGGGGCCTACGAGCAGTACTTC
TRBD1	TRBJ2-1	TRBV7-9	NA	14	CASRWDRVYNEQFF	TGTGCCAGCAGATGGGACAGGGTGTACAATGAGCAGTTCTTC
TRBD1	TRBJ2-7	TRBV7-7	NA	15	CASSLGTGEIYEQYF	TGTGCCAGCAGCTTAGGGACAGGGGAAATCTACGAGCAGTACTTC
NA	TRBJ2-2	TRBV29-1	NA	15	CSVEFAGGNTGELFF	TGCAGCGTTGAATTTGCAGGTGGGAACACCGGGGAGCTGTTTTTT
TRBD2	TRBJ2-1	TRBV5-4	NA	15	CASSLFAGEYNEQFF	TGTGCCAGCAGCTTGTTCGCGGGAGAGTACAATGAGCAGTTCTTC
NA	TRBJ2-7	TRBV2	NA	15	CASSEEGGAHGEQYF	TGTGCCAGCAGTGAAGAGGGGGGGGCCCATGGCGAGCAGTACTTC
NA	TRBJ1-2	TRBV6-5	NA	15	CATQGPDRMDYGYTF	TGTGCCACTCAGGGGCCCGACAGAATGGACTATGGCTACACCTTC
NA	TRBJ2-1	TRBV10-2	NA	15	CASSESGGLRGRQFF	TGCGCCAGCAGTGAGTCCGGCGGGTTACGGGGGAGGCAGTTCTTC
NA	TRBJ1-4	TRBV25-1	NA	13	CARLGGDNEKLFF	TGTGCCAGATTGGGGGGCGATAATGAAAAACTGTTTTTT
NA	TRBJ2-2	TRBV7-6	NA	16	CASSLRGQEGTGELFF	TGTGCCAGCAGCTTAAGAGGACAGGAGGGGACCGGGGAGCTGTTTTTT
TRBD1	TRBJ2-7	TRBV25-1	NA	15	CASSPGTGGLYEQYF	TGTGCCAGCAGTCCGGGGACAGGGGGCTTGTACGAGCAGTACTTC
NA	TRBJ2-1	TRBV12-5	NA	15	CASGPRHSSYNEQFF	TGTGCTAGTGGCCCCCGACATAGCTCCTACAATGAGCAGTTCTTC
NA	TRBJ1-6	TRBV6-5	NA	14	CASSYYFKESPLHF	TGTGCCAGCAGTTACTACTTTAAGGAGTCACCCCTCCACTTT
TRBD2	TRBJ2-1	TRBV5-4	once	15	CASSPGLAGGNEQFF	TGTGCCAGCAGCCCGGGACTAGCGGGAGGGAATGAGCAGTTCTTC
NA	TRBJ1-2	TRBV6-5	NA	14	CASSSPGGEDGYTF	TGTGCCAGCAGTTCCCCCGGGGGGGAGGATGGCTACACCTTC
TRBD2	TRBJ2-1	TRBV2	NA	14	CASSPSGGNNEQFF	TGTGCCAGCAGTCCTAGCGGGGGGAACAATGAGCAGTTCTTC